These T cell receptor beta chains were read from a single sample in a study of graft-versus-host responses after intestinal transplantation. Their recognized antigens are unknown. Using immunoSEQ multiplex PCR, the repertoire was profiled, and TCRdb retains in-frame clones only, with some absent. The sample comprises over 100,000 clones, over 80% of which are singletons, and 0.09% to 0.15% rests with the top ten. This specimen was unstimulated CD4+ T cells sorted from spleen or lymph node cells, taken before intestinal transplant. These receptor sequences come from a human donor who received an intestinal transplant. Both conserved end residues are part of each CDR3. A D gene is named only where the DNA matches it firmly. Size is stated for part of the rows, as once, few or many counts, or as a class when the clone is expanded.

j_call d_call cdr3_length clone_size v_call cdr3_aa cdr3_nt
TRBJ2-7 - 13 - TRBV28 CASNRVPSYEQYF TGTGCCAGCAATCGGGTACCCTCCTACGAGCAGTACTTC
TRBJ2-7 - 14 - TRBV5-1 CASSLVLATYEQYF TGCGCCAGCAGCTTGGTGCTAGCCACCTACGAGCAGTACTTC
TRBJ2-1 - 17 - TRBV30 CAWSPLPRPSGNNEQFF TGTGCCTGGAGTCCCCTGCCACGGCCATCGGGGAACAATGAGCAGTTCTTC
TRBJ2-7 - 13 - TRBV7-2 CASSPLPFYEQYF TGTGCCAGCAGCCCCCTCCCTTTTTACGAGCAGTACTTC
TRBJ1-2 - 14 - TRBV6-5 CASSERGRGTSYTF TGTGCCAGCAGTGAACGGGGGCGAGGGACCAGCTACACCTTC
TRBJ1-2 TRBD1 13 - TRBV5-1 CASRGGTGGGYTF TGCGCCAGCAGGGGCGGGACAGGCGGAGGCTACACCTTC
TRBJ2-2 - 13 once TRBV9 CASSQVHTGELFF TGTGCCAGCAGCCAAGTACACACCGGGGAGCTGTTTTTT
TRBJ2-5 TRBD2 15 once TRBV29-1 CSVRLPLAGWETQYF TGCAGCGTCCGCCTGCCCCTAGCGGGTTGGGAGACCCAGTACTTC
TRBJ1-2 - 16 - TRBV5-1 CASSDVLGANDYGYTF TGCGCCAGCAGCGATGTACTCGGGGCCAACGACTATGGCTACACCTTC
TRBJ1-1 - 10 - TRBV6-1 CASKNTEAFF TGTGCCAGCAAGAACACTGAAGCTTTCTTT
TRBJ1-2 - 13 - TRBV18 CASSPPTSYGYTF TGTGCCAGCTCACCACCCACAAGCTATGGCTACACCTTC
TRBJ1-1 - 14 - TRBV25-1 CASSARGRRTEAFF TGTGCCAGCAGTGCCAGGGGAAGAAGGACTGAAGCTTTCTTT
TRBJ1-1 - 13 - TRBV7-3 CASSQEVRTEAFF TGTGCCAGCAGCCAGGAAGTCAGGACTGAAGCTTTCTTT
TRBJ2-4 - 15 - TRBV9 CASSVGQRGKNIQYF TGTGCCAGCAGCGTAGGGCAGAGGGGCAAAAACATTCAGTACTTC
TRBJ2-5 - 13 - TRBV18 CASSPQGMETQYF TGTGCCAGCTCACCACAGGGCATGGAGACCCAGTACTTC
TRBJ2-1 - 13 - TRBV27 CASSLLTSTEQFF TGTGCCAGCAGTCTCTTGACTAGTACTGAGCAGTTCTTC
TRBJ2-5 TRBD2 17 - TRBV7-9 CASSSPAQREDVETQYF TGTGCCAGCAGCTCTCCTGCCCAGCGGGAGGATGTGGAGACCCAGTACTTC
TRBJ1-4 TRBD1 14 - TRBV13 CASSNHRGDEKLFF TGTGCCAGCAGCAACCACAGGGGGGACGAAAAACTGTTTTTT
TRBJ2-7 TRBD2 17 - TRBV5-1 CASSPAGLAGGSYEQYF TGCGCCAGCAGCCCGGCGGGACTAGCGGGAGGAAGCTACGAGCAGTACTTC
TRBJ2-3 TRBD2 17 - TRBV5-1 CASSVLAGWGSTDTQYF TGCGCCAGCAGTGTACTAGCGGGGTGGGGAAGCACAGATACGCAGTATTTT
TRBJ1-3 TRBD1 15 - TRBV6-1 CASDLGTGFGNTIYF TGTGCCAGCGACCTCGGGACAGGGTTTGGAAACACCATATATTTT
TRBJ2-3 TRBD2 16 - TRBV4-2 CASSQGPGLAGGTQYF TGTGCCAGCAGCCAAGGACCGGGACTAGCGGGTGGTACGCAGTATTTT